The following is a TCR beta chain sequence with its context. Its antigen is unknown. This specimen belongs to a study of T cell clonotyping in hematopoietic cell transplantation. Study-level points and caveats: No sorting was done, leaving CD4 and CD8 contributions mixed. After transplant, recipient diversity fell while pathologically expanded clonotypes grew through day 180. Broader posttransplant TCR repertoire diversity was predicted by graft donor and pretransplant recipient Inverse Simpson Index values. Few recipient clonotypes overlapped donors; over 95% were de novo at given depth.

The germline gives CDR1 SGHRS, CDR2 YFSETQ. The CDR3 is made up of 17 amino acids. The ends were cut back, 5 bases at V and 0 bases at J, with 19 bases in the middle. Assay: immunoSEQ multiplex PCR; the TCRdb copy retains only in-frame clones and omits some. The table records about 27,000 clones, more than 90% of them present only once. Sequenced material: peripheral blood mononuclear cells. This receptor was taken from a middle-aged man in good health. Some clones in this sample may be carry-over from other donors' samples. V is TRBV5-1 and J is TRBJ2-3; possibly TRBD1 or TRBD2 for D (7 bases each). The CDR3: CASREAAGGASTDTQYF. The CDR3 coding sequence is TGCGCCAGCAGGGAAGCTGCAGGGGGGGCTAGCACAGATACGCAGTATTTT.